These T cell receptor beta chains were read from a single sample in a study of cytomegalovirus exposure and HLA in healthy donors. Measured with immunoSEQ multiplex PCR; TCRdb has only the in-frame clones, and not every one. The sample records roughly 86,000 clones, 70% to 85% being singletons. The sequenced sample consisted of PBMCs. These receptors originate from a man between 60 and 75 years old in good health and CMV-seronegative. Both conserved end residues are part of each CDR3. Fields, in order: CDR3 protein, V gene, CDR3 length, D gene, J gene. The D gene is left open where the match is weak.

CDR3: CATERDSVRTEAFF; V: TRBV6-1; length: 14; D: NA; J: TRBJ1-1
CDR3: CASSYEGDNYGYTF; V: TRBV6-8; length: 14; D: NA; J: TRBJ1-2
CDR3: CASSFYSGTASTDTQYF; V: TRBV5-8; length: 17; D: NA; J: TRBJ2-3
CDR3: CASSTSSLATYNEQFF; V: TRBV5-6; length: 16; D: NA; J: TRBJ2-1
CDR3: CASRLQRAAPIDQPQHF; V: TRBV28; length: 17; D: NA; J: TRBJ1-5
CDR3: CASSQDRLAGPSTDTQYF; V: TRBV4-3; length: 18; D: TRBD2; J: TRBJ2-3
CDR3: CASSLSSGTDTQYF; V: TRBV5-4; length: 14; D: NA; J: TRBJ2-3
CDR3: CASWVGSTSGELFF; V: TRBV2; length: 14; D: NA; J: TRBJ2-2
CDR3: CASSIGTGGSPLHF; V: TRBV19; length: 14; D: TRBD1; J: TRBJ1-6
CDR3: CASRPGTVYYGYTF; V: TRBV6-5; length: 14; D: TRBD1; J: TRBJ1-2
CDR3: CASSLTRRGQETQYF; V: TRBV4-1; length: 15; D: TRBD2; J: TRBJ2-5
CDR3: CASSESPSRREYSYEQFF; V: TRBV2; length: 18; D: TRBD2; J: TRBJ2-1